This TCR delta chain came from a study of gamma-delta chains in newborns, infants, children. Study context: Microbial exposure reportedly drives polyclonal innate γδ T cell expansion after birth.

This clone is medium-sized in the sample. At the DNA level, this CDR3 is encoded by other sequences in the same sample as well. TCRdb re-processed the reads using CATT. The repertoire holds 8,500 to 14,000 delta-chain clones, with just under 9% as singletons. This CDR3 comprises 15 residues. Germline CDR1 reads GEAIGNYY; CDR2 reads EKD. V trimming: 3 bases; J trimming: 0 bases; junction bases outside the gene matches: 4. The chain has TRDV2 and TRDJ1; 9 nucleotides match TRDD3. This TCR was sampled from a child who was a newborn, infant or young child, either healthy, febrile or measles-vaccinated (not recorded which). Sequencing used blood. The CDR3 DNA reads as TGTGCCTGTGACCTACTGGGGGAGAACACCGATAAACTCATCTTT. Amino acid sequence: CACDLLGENTDKLIF.